A selection of T cell receptor beta chains follows, all from one sample in a study of T cell changes during pregnancy in multiple sclerosis. Assay used: immunoSEQ multiplex PCR; TCRdb lists only in-frame clones, some missing. The sample shows more than 80,000 clones, about 92% of them seen only once. Sequenced material: peripheral blood, taken in the first trimester of pregnancy. These receptors all come from a female donor with multiple sclerosis, enrolled in a pregnancy study. Each CDR3 is given with its conserved first and last residue. D genes are given only for firm matches. Expanded clones get a size class; other rows say once, few or many, or leave the size out.

cdr3_nt cdr3_aa v_call clone_size d_call j_call
TGTGCCAGCAGCTTACTAGCGAGCTCCTACAATGAGCAGTTCTTC CASSLLASSYNEQFF TRBV7-2 NA NA TRBJ2-1
TGTGCCAGCAGCTTGGGCGGGAGACAGGCAGATACGCAGTATTTT CASSLGGRQADTQYF TRBV7-3 once NA TRBJ2-3
TGTGCCAGCAGTGCACGGGCAGGGGAGACCCAGTACTTC CASSARAGETQYF TRBV6-1 NA NA TRBJ2-5
TGTGCCAGCAGCCTTACGGGGACAGCTGGGGCCAACGTCCTGACTTTC CASSLTGTAGANVLTF TRBV13 once TRBD1 TRBJ2-6
TGTGCCAGCGAGAGTAGCGGGGACAATGAGCAGTTCTTC CASESSGDNEQFF TRBV2 NA TRBD2 TRBJ2-1
TGTGCCAGCAGTAGAGGGACAGGGGGGGTGGTTGGCAATCAGCCCCAGCATTTT CASSRGTGGVVGNQPQHF TRBV28 NA TRBD1 TRBJ1-5
TGTGCCAGCAGTGACAGGGGCAGACTCTACGAGCAGTACTTC CASSDRGRLYEQYF TRBV6-5 NA TRBD1 TRBJ2-7
TGTGCCAGCAGTAAACCGGGACAGGGGTACAATGAGCAGTTCTTC CASSKPGQGYNEQFF TRBV27 NA TRBD1 TRBJ2-1
TGTGCCAGCAGTTTACAGCAGGGAGGTGCTGAAGCTTTCTTT CASSLQQGGAEAFF TRBV28 NA NA TRBJ1-1
TGTGCCAGCAGTGAAGATCGGAGACTAGCGGGAGGAAGCGGGGAGCTGTTTTTT CASSEDRRLAGGSGELFF TRBV6-1 NA TRBD2 TRBJ2-2
TGCGCCAGCAGCTTGTTCGTCGGAGATACGCAGTATTTT CASSLFVGDTQYF TRBV5-1 NA NA TRBJ2-3
TGTGCCAGCAGCGTAACAGGGCGCGGAAACACCATATATTTT CASSVTGRGNTIYF TRBV9 NA NA TRBJ1-3
TGTGCCAGCAGCTTAGGTCTGGGGGGAACCTACGAGCAGTACTTC CASSLGLGGTYEQYF TRBV7-8 NA NA TRBJ2-7
TGCAGCCTCCGGGACAGGCCTACCAACTCCTCCTACAATGAGCAGTTCTTC CSLRDRPTNSSYNEQFF TRBV29-1 NA TRBD1 TRBJ2-1
TGCAGCGTTGTTGGGCCACTCACGCCTAACTATGGCTACACCTTC CSVVGPLTPNYGYTF TRBV29-1 once NA TRBJ1-2
TGTGCCTGGTTGCGGGTGGGCAACACTGAAGCTTTCTTT CAWLRVGNTEAFF TRBV30 NA NA TRBJ1-1
TGTGCCAGCAGCGTAGGCGTGACAGGGGATGGCTACACCTTC CASSVGVTGDGYTF TRBV9 few TRBD1 TRBJ1-2
TGTGCCAGCAGCCAGGGTTCGCGAATGGACTACACCTTC CASSQGSRMDYTF TRBV5-4 NA NA TRBJ1-2
TGCGCCAGCAGCTTTACAGGGGGGGTTGGTCAGCCCCAGCATTTT CASSFTGGVGQPQHF TRBV5-1 NA TRBD1 TRBJ1-5
TGTGCCAGCAGCCCAGTAGCGGGAGTAGACCACGAGCAGTACTTC CASSPVAGVDHEQYF TRBV5-4 NA TRBD2 TRBJ2-7
TGTGCCAGCATCCAGAACAGATATCAGCCCCAGCATTTT CASIQNRYQPQHF TRBV28 NA NA TRBJ1-5
TGTGCCAGTAGTATGACTAGCGGAGCCACAGATACGCAGTATTTT CASSMTSGATDTQYF TRBV19 NA TRBD2 TRBJ2-3
TGTGCCAGCAGTATAGGACAGGGGGCAACCTACGAGCAGTACTTC CASSIGQGATYEQYF TRBV27 NA TRBD1 TRBJ2-7
TGCGCCAGCAGCCAAGAGGGACATTACAATGAGCAGTTCTTC CASSQEGHYNEQFF TRBV4-1 NA NA TRBJ2-1
TGTGCCAGTAGTATAGATCCGGTTCCAAATCAGCCCCAGCATTTT CASSIDPVPNQPQHF TRBV19 NA NA TRBJ1-5
TGTGCCAGCAGGGGCGGGAGGGAAACCGGGGAGCTGTTTTTT CASRGGRETGELFF TRBV2 NA TRBD2 TRBJ2-2
TGTGCCAGCAGTTTGATGGGCAACACCGGGGAGCTGTTTTTT CASSLMGNTGELFF TRBV27 NA NA TRBJ2-2
TGTGCCAGTAGTATAGATTATCCGGGGAGCGGGGGTCAAGATGGCTACACCTTC CASSIDYPGSGGQDGYTF TRBV19 NA NA TRBJ1-2
TGTGCCAGCAGTGAAGGGGACAATCAGCCCCAGCATTTT CASSEGDNQPQHF TRBV6-4 NA NA TRBJ1-5
TGTGCCAGCAGCCAAGATCAGAACAGTGGTTATGGCTACACCTTC CASSQDQNSGYGYTF TRBV4-2 few NA TRBJ1-2
TGTGCCAGCATCTCTAGCGGGAGAGAGAGCACAGATACGCAGTATTTT CASISSGRESTDTQYF TRBV28 NA TRBD2 TRBJ2-3
TGTGCCAGCAGCTTAGGGAGCGGCTCTGGGGCCAACGTCCTGACTTTC CASSLGSGSGANVLTF TRBV7-2 NA NA TRBJ2-6
TGTGCCAGCAGGGACAGAGGAACGGGAGGCTACACCTTC CASRDRGTGGYTF TRBV27 NA NA TRBJ1-2
TGTGCCAGCTCACCACCGGGGGCGACAGGGTACGAGCAGTACTTC CASSPPGATGYEQYF TRBV18 NA TRBD1 TRBJ2-7
TGTGCCACCAGCAGAGGGCTAGATAGCTACGAGCAGTACTTC CATSRGLDSYEQYF TRBV15 once NA TRBJ2-7
TGTGCCAGCAGCCGCATTAGTGTAGAGCAGTTCTTC CASSRISVEQFF TRBV7-9 NA NA TRBJ2-1
TGTGCCAGTAGTATACTATCTACCTCCTACAATGAGCAGTTCTTC CASSILSTSYNEQFF TRBV19 NA NA TRBJ2-1
TGCAGCGTTGAACAGGGGGTCGCTGAAGCTTTCTTT CSVEQGVAEAFF TRBV29-1 NA TRBD1 TRBJ1-1
TGTGCCTGGAGTGAGGGCCTAGCGGGAACAGATACGCAGTATTTT CAWSEGLAGTDTQYF TRBV30 NA TRBD2 TRBJ2-3
TGTGCCAGCAGTGAATGGGCGGGGGCCACAGATACGCAGTATTTT CASSEWAGATDTQYF TRBV6-1 NA NA TRBJ2-3
TGTGCCATCGATTTAGCGGGAGATTATACCGGGGAGCTGTTTTTT CAIDLAGDYTGELFF TRBV2 NA TRBD2 TRBJ2-2
TGTGCCAGCAGCTTAGAATCTTGGGACTTGGGCAATCAGCCCCAGCATTTT CASSLESWDLGNQPQHF TRBV7-2 NA NA TRBJ1-5
TGTGCCAGCAACTCCGACAGGGGGCCAGGAAACACCATATATTTT CASNSDRGPGNTIYF TRBV6-5 once TRBD1 TRBJ1-3
TGTGCCAGCAGCGCGGTTGAGGGCCTGTACACTGAGCAGTTCTTC CASSAVEGLYTEQFF TRBV7-3 NA NA TRBJ2-1
TGTGCCAGCAGCCAAGAAACAAGACTACCAAACAATGAGCAGTTCTTC CASSQETRLPNNEQFF TRBV14 NA NA TRBJ2-1
TGTGCCAGCACCTTGGGGCAGGTCCGCTCTGGAAACACCATATATTTT CASTLGQVRSGNTIYF TRBV5-4 NA NA TRBJ1-3
TGTGCCACCAGCAGAGAGGGAGCGGGTACAGAGACCCAGTACTTC CATSREGAGTETQYF TRBV15 NA NA TRBJ2-5
TGCAGCGTTGCGGCACAGGGGGCGGTCACTGAAGCTTTCTTT CSVAAQGAVTEAFF TRBV29-1 NA TRBD1 TRBJ1-1
TGTGCCAGCAGCTTAACGGACAGCTACGAGCAGTACTTC CASSLTDSYEQYF TRBV7-2 once NA TRBJ2-7
TGTGCCAGCTCACCGGGACAGGGGGCAAACACTGAAGCTTTCTTT CASSPGQGANTEAFF TRBV18 NA TRBD1 TRBJ1-1
TGTGCCAGCAGCCCAAGGGCTAGCGGGGGCTACAATGAGCAGTTCTTC CASSPRASGGYNEQFF TRBV2 NA TRBD2 TRBJ2-1